This T cell receptor (beta chain) derives from a study of blood T cell repertoires in COVID-19. Measured with immunoSEQ multiplex PCR; TCRdb has only the in-frame clones, and not every one. The profile covers roughly 140,000 clones, with 84% appearing a single time and around 6.7% taken by the ten largest. Germline V gene data show CDR1 as SGHDT and CDR2 as YYEEEE. Trimming removed 0 bases at V and 5 bases at J, with 11 bases between. This CDR3 spans 14 amino acids. The rearrangement uses TRBV5-6 and TRBJ1-1, with D unresolved. The TCR originated in a woman between 45 and 65 years old in a cohort sampled during active or convalescent COVID-19. Specimen: peripheral blood. CDR3 coding DNA: TGTGCCAGCAGCTTGGGCTCACGGGGAACTGAAGCTTTCTTT. Translation: CASSLGSRGTEAFF.